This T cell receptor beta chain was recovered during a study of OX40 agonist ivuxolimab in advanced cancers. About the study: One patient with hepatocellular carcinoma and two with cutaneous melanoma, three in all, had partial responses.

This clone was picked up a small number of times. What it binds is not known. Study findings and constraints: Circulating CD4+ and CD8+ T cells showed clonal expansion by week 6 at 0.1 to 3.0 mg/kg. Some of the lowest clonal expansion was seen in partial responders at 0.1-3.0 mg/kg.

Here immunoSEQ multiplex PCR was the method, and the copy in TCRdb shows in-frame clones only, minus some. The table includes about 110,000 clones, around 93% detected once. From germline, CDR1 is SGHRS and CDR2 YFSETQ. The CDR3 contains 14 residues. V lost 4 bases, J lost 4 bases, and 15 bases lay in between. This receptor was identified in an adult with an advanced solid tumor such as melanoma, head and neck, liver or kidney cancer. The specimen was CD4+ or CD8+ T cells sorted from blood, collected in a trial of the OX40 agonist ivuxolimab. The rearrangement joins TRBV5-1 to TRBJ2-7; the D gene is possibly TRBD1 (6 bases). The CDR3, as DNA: TGCGCCAGCAGCCTCGACAGGCCTGATTACGAGCAGTACTTC. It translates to CASSLDRPDYEQYF.